This T cell receptor beta chain comes out of a study of response to subunit inactivated influenza vaccine. Findings and limits, study-wide: It was the authors' suggestion that each seasonal influenza vaccination recruits few new T cells.

Using its own MiXCR run on the RT-PCR reads, TCRdb lists one record per CDR3 protein. The data contain fewer than 200,000 distinct CDR3 sequences, about 9.3% of them singletons. With respect to this clonotype: No antigen is known for it.

The CDR3 has 14 amino acids. CDR1 SGHRS and CDR2 YFSETQ come from the germline V gene. The germline V and J ends were trimmed by 0 bases and 2 bases, with 8 bases remaining between them. The gene calls are TRBV5-1 and TRBJ1-1; D ambiguous. Sample: non-naive T cells sorted from PBMCs, taken on the day of vaccination. This receptor was taken from a middle-aged man who received an inactivated influenza vaccine. Written as DNA, the CDR3 is TGCGCCAGCAGCTTGGACGGTACTAACACTGAAGCTTTCTTT. Translated: CASSLDGTNTEAFF.